Each of the 18 T cell receptor beta chains below was sequenced from the same sample in a study of blood T cell repertoires in COVID-19. Generated by immunoSEQ multiplex PCR, the TCRdb table keeps only in-frame clones and is missing some. The sample has approximately 310,000 clones, approximately 83% seen once; the top ten hold around 2.1%. The sample taken for sequencing was PBMCs or T cells enriched from blood (not recorded which). These receptor sequences come from a man aged 25 to 40 who had recovered from COVID-19.

The genes are TRBV6-6 and TRBJ2-1, with TRBD2 matching 9 bases. Germline V CDR1 and CDR2: MNHNY, SVGAGI (reference sequence). The CDR3 has 11 residues. The V segment lost 6 bases and the J segment 13 bases; nucleotides outside the gene matches: 4. DNA for the CDR3: TGTGCCAGCAGCACGCGGGGGGGCCAGTTCTTC. Translating it yields CASSTRGGQFF.

This sequence joins TRBV4-3 and TRBJ1-3; D uncertain. This CDR3 has 17 amino acids. V lost 0 bases and J lost 4, with 16 bases in between. Germline CDR1 and CDR2: LGHNA and YSLEER. CDR3 amino acids: CASSQEKGQAGGNTIYF. In DNA, the CDR3 is TGCGCCAGCAGCCAAGAAAAAGGCCAGGCTGGAGGAAACACCATATATTTT.

The gene calls are TRBV2 and TRBJ2-1; 8 nucleotides agree with TRBD1. Germline assignment: CDR1 SNHLY and CDR2 FYNNEI. The CDR3 is 13 amino acids. Germline trimming cut 7 bases from V and 6 bases from J; bases unmatched to any gene: 5. The CDR3 loop reads CASMRTGRNEQFF. CDR3 nucleotide sequence: TGTGCCAGCATGAGGACAGGGCGCAATGAGCAGTTCTTC.

CDR3 DNA sequence: TGTGCCAGCAGCCCGACAGTAACTAATGAAAAACTGTTTTTT. Protein: CASSPTVTNEKLFF. The chain recombines TRBV7-2 with TRBJ1-4; TRBD1 might be the D (5 bases). Germline CDR1 SGHTA, CDR2 FQGNSA. Trimming removed 5 bases at V and 1 base at J, with 8 bases between. The CDR3 runs 14 residues.

This rearrangement joins TRBV4-1 to TRBJ2-2, with 8 bases aligning to TRBD2. The CDR3 is 16 amino acids. J was trimmed by 4 bases and V by 0 bases; bases with no gene match: 4. Germline V gives CDR1 MGHRA, CDR2 YSYEKL. CDR3 loop: CASSQELAEPTGELFF. CDR3 sequence (DNA): TGCGCCAGCAGCCAAGAACTAGCGGAACCCACCGGGGAGCTGTTTTTT.

This chain connects TRBV29-1 to TRBJ1-5; 8 nucleotides line up with TRBD1. V lost 6 bases and J lost 6; bases outside the gene matches: 7. This CDR3 comprises 13 residues. The germline gives CDR1 SQVTM, CDR2 ANQGSEA. CDR3 sequence reads: CSVIGQGGQPQHF. The CDR3 DNA reads as TGCAGCGTAATAGGACAGGGAGGTCAGCCCCAGCATTTT.

The chain carries TRBV9 and TRBJ1-2; a possible D gene is TRBD1 (5 bases). The V gene lost 0 bases and the J gene lost 2 bases, with 11 bases spanning the gap. CDR3 length: 15 amino acids. Germline-derived CDR1 and CDR2 are SGDLS and YYNGEE. CDR3 sequence: CASSVVGAGNYGYTF. CDR3 sequence (DNA): TGTGCCAGCAGCGTAGTAGGGGCCGGGAACTATGGCTACACCTTC.

This chain joins TRBV19 and TRBJ1-2, with TRBD1 identical over 7 bases. The germline V gene has CDR1 LNHDA and CDR2 SQIVND (reference sequence). The J segment lost 0 bases and the V segment lost 3 bases, leaving 1 base of the junction unmatched. The CDR3 is 14 residues long. The CDR3 protein is CASSMGQTNYGYTF. The CDR3 bases are TGTGCCAGTAGTATGGGACAGACTAACTATGGCTACACCTTC.

This chain uses TRBV28 with TRBJ1-2; the D is unclear. Germline V gives CDR1 MDHEN, CDR2 SYDVKM. CDR3 length: 13 amino acids. Between the trimmed V and J ends, which lost 6 bases and 6 bases, there was a span of 14 bases. CDR3 DNA sequence: TGTGCCAGCAGCGGGCGGGAGAGACATGGCTACACCTTC. As protein: CASSGRERHGYTF.

The chain joins TRBV7-9 to TRBJ2-7; TRBD1 matches at 7 bases. Looked up from germline, CDR1 is SEHNR and CDR2 is FQNEAQ (reference sequence). Trimming cost V 6 bases and J 3 bases; bases outside gene matches: 14. CDR3 length equals 16 residues. The CDR3 nucleotides are TGTGCCAGCAGGCCGACGAACGGGACAGAGAACTACGAGCAGTACTTC. This gives the protein CASRPTNGTENYEQYF.

The chain is built from TRBV7-2 and TRBJ1-6; TRBD1 aligns across 7 bases. Per germline, CDR1 SGHTA and CDR2 FQGNSA. The junction had 6 bases not matched to a gene; V was cut back by 2 bases and J by 8 bases. The CDR3 extends over 15 amino acids. CDR3 residues: CASSLLQGKDSPLHF. CDR3 sequence (DNA): TGTGCCAGCAGCTTACTACAGGGGAAAGATTCACCCCTCCACTTT.

This clone was observed a handful of times. The chain combines TRBV12-3 or TRBV12-4 with TRBJ1-2; the D gene is possibly TRBD1 (5 bases). The CDR3 sequence is 13 residues long. The V end was cut by 4 bases, the J end by 9 bases, with 15 bases between. CDR3 nucleotide sequence: TGTGCCAGCAGTTCGACAGTGGAATGGAGCTACACCTTC. This translates into CASSSTVEWSYTF.

This clone was observed once. The rearrangement links TRBV5-4 to TRBJ2-7; perhaps TRBD1 as D (5 bases). This CDR3 is built from 14 residues. Trimming pared 1 base from V and 4 bases from J, leaving 12 bases between. Germline V CDR1 and CDR2: SGHNT, YYREEE (reference sequence). The CDR3 loop reads CASSLNRPPYEQYF. CDR3 DNA: TGTGCCAGCAGCTTGAACAGGCCCCCTTACGAGCAGTACTTC.

V gene TRBV6-5 combines with J gene TRBJ2-7; D ambiguous. From germline, CDR1 is MNHEY and CDR2 SVGAGI. Trimming removed 6 bases at V and 3 bases at J, with 6 bases between. This CDR3 contains 11 residues. This CDR3 is CASRSRYEQYF. The CDR3 DNA sequence: TGTGCCAGCAGGAGCCGCTACGAGCAGTACTTC.

The chain uses TRBV19 and TRBJ2-1; D may be TRBD1 (6 bases). Germline-derived CDR1 and CDR2 are LNHDA and SQIVND (reference sequence). This CDR3 comprises 11 residues. Trimming removed 3 bases from V and 12 bases from J, with 9 bases in between. The CDR3 protein is CASSIPRGQFF. In DNA form, the CDR3 reads TGTGCCAGTAGTATTCCCAGGGGGCAGTTCTTC. The whole variable domain, remainder taken from reference TRBV19 and TRBJ2-1, is DGGITQSPKYLFRKEGQNVTLSCEQNLNHDAMYWYRQDPGQGLRLIYYSQIVNDFQKGDIAEGYSVSREKKESFPLTVTSAQKNPTAFYLCASSIPRGQFFGPGTRLTVL.

The V and J genes are TRBV29-1 and TRBJ2-4; tentatively, D is TRBD2 (5 bases). V was shortened by 7 bases and J by 4 bases, with 8 bases between the two germline ends. The CDR3 length is 11 residues. Germline V gives CDR1 SQVTM, CDR2 ANQGSEA. The CDR3: CSGEIKNIQYF. CDR3 DNA: TGCAGCGGGGAGATTAAAAACATTCAGTACTTC. Using reference TRBV29-1 and TRBJ2-4 for the parts outside the CDR3, the full variable domain is SAVISQKPSRDICQRGTSLTIQCQVDSQVTMMFWYRQQPGQSLTLIATANQGSEATYESGFVIDKFPISRPNLTFSTLTVSNMSPEDSSIYLCSGEIKNIQYFGAGTRLSVL.

CDR3 DNA sequence: TGTGCCAGTAGTACAACAGGGAAGGCTGGAAACACCATATATTTT. Amino acids: CASSTTGKAGNTIYF. The chain is built from TRBV19 and TRBJ1-3, with D possibly TRBD1 on 6 matching bases. The CDR3 length is 15 residues. V was cut by 4 bases and J by 2 bases, with 12 bases left in between. Per germline, CDR1 LNHDA and CDR2 SQIVND (reference sequence). The full variable domain, completed using reference TRBV19 and TRBJ1-3, is DGGITQSPKYLFRKEGQNVTLSCEQNLNHDAMYWYRQDPGQGLRLIYYSQIVNDFQKGDIAEGYSVSREKKESFPLTVTSAQKNPTAFYLCASSTTGKAGNTIYFGEGSWLTVV.

The V and J genes are TRBV6-5 and TRBJ1-1; possible D gene TRBD1, 6 bases. V lost 4 bases and J 1 base, leaving 10 bases between the germline ends. This CDR3 contains 14 residues. Germline values: CDR1 MNHEY, CDR2 SVGAGI. The CDR3 coding sequence is TGTGCCAGCAGTTCCCAGGGACAGAACACTGAAGCTTTCTTT. Translated: CASSSQGQNTEAFF.